This T cell receptor (beta chain) derives from a study of cytomegalovirus exposure and HLA in healthy donors. Study background: In a later analysis, it was reported that the approximately 110 validation repertoires had been produced on the same platform as the 500 to 850 repertoires belonging to the first cohort. General study findings and limits: The dataset shows that most TCR sequences were rare, while some public TCRs occurred in many donors. The study flagged about 160 TCR beta chains as cytomegalovirus-associated.

Losses at the gene ends were 5 bases for V and 8 bases for J; bases not matched to a gene: 7. This CDR3 comprises 16 residues. Germline V CDR1 and CDR2: SGHTA, FQGNSA. Turning to this clone: Its specificity is not known.

Profiling relied on immunoSEQ multiplex PCR, and the TCRdb table lists in-frame clones only, not all of them. The sample shows 100,000 to 150,000 clones, 70% to 90% of them seen only once. This receptor was taken from a woman under 30 in good health and CMV-seronegative. Sequencing used PBMCs. This chain links TRBV7-2 with TRBJ2-1; 15 positions agree with TRBD2. The CDR3 sequence is CASSPGLAGGGDEQFF. The CDR3 nucleotides are TGTGCCAGCAGCCCGGGACTAGCGGGAGGTGGGGATGAGCAGTTCTTC.